Listed below are T cell receptor beta chains from one sample, sequenced in a study of cytotoxic CD8 clonotypes in ibrutinib-treated CLL. Clones were sequenced by immunoSEQ multiplex PCR, and TCRdb holds only the in-frame ones, with some missing. The sample has under 200,000 clones; 70% to 85% are singletons. The sample here was PBMCs, taken after 12 months of ibrutinib treatment. Source of these receptors: a human donor with chronic lymphocytic leukemia. CDR3s include the opening cysteine and the closing phenylalanine or tryptophan. The D gene is left open where the match is weak. Clone size is stated in some rows and not others, as once, few, many or a class when expanded.

v_gene,d_gene,abundance,j_gene,CDR3nt,CDR3aa
TRBV6-5,-,-,TRBJ2-1,TGTGCCAGCAGTTACGGCTTACTGAGCTCCTACAATGAGCAGTTCTTC,CASSYGLLSSYNEQFF
TRBV25-1,TRBD2,-,TRBJ2-3,TGTGCCAGCAGTGAATGGGGTAGAATTGGACTAGGCACAGATACGCAGTATTTT,CASSEWGRIGLGTDTQYF
TRBV25-1,-,-,TRBJ1-4,TGTGCCAGCAGTGAATTGGTTGGGGCAGACTTCCTTAATGAAAAACTGTTTTTT,CASSELVGADFLNEKLFF
TRBV15,-,once,TRBJ2-3,TGTGCCACCACGGACTACTATCACACAGATACGCAGTATTTT,CATTDYYHTDTQYF
TRBV28,-,once,TRBJ2-3,TGTGCCAGCAGGGGTCAGAGCACAGATACGCAGTATTTT,CASRGQSTDTQYF
TRBV7-3,-,few,TRBJ2-7,TGTGCCAGCAGCTTAGTAGGCGGCAGGTACTACGAGCAGTACTTC,CASSLVGGRYYEQYF
TRBV28,TRBD1,once,TRBJ1-1,TGTGCCAGCAGTTTAGGCAACAGGGGGGAGGTTTTCTTT,CASSLGNRGEVFF
TRBV7-9,-,-,TRBJ1-1,TGTGCCAGCAGCGCGACTGCGAACACTGAAGCTTTCTTT,CASSATANTEAFF
TRBV19,-,-,TRBJ2-3,TGTGCCAGTAGGCCCCTAGCGTCGAGCACAGATACGCAGTATTTT,CASRPLASSTDTQYF
TRBV5-1,-,-,TRBJ2-2,TGCGCCAGCAGCTTGCAGGGTGGCCTACGGGAGCTGTTTTTT,CASSLQGGLRELFF
TRBV2,-,few,TRBJ1-2,TGTGCCAGCAGTGTTGAGGGGACCTACACCTTC,CASSVEGTYTF
TRBV5-4,-,once,TRBJ1-5,TGTGCCAGCAGCCCAGACAGGAATAGCAATCAGCCCCAGCATTTT,CASSPDRNSNQPQHF
TRBV5-1,-,few,TRBJ1-1,TGCGCCAGCAGCTTTGGAGGGGAGGGCACTGAAGCTTTCTTT,CASSFGGEGTEAFF
TRBV5-1,-,-,TRBJ1-2,TGCGCCAGCAGCTTGACAGGGACGGCTAACTATGGCTACACCTTC,CASSLTGTANYGYTF
TRBV19,TRBD1,-,TRBJ2-1,TGTGCCAGTAGTAGTCAACAGGGGAATGAGCAGTTCTTC,CASSSQQGNEQFF
TRBV28,-,few,TRBJ1-4,TGTGCCAGCAGTTCTCTAGGGGCTACGGCAACTAATGAAAAACTGTTTTTT,CASSSLGATATNEKLFF
TRBV4-2,-,-,TRBJ1-4,TGTGCCAGCAGCCGAGACAGGACAACTAATGAAAAACTGTTTTTT,CASSRDRTTNEKLFF
TRBV21-1,-,-,TRBJ2-5,TGTGCCAGCAGCAAAGCTACAGGAGAGACCCAGTACTTC,CASSKATGETQYF
TRBV18,-,few,TRBJ1-3,TGTGCCAGCTCACCCCTGGAGATGAACAGAAACACCATATATTTT,CASSPLEMNRNTIYF
TRBV7-2,-,-,TRBJ2-2,TGTGCCAGCAGCCGCCCAATAGGGACCGGGGAGCTGTTTTTT,CASSRPIGTGELFF
TRBV2,-,-,TRBJ1-4,TGTGCCACCACCGGGACATCTAATGAAAAACTGTTTTTT,CATTGTSNEKLFF
TRBV11-2,TRBD2,-,TRBJ2-1,TGTGCCAGCAGCTCCCGTTTAGCGGGCACAACCGAGAAGTTCTTC,CASSSRLAGTTEKFF
TRBV2,TRBD1,few,TRBJ1-1,TGTGCCAGTGACAGGGATGGACTGAACACTGAAGCTTTCTTT,CASDRDGLNTEAFF
TRBV19,TRBD1,few,TRBJ2-3,TGTGCCAGTGGAAAGACAGGGGGGTCAGATACGCAGTATTTT,CASGKTGGSDTQYF
TRBV30,-,-,TRBJ1-1,TGTGCCTGGACTCTCCCGGTTCAGCGAAAAGCTTTCTTT,CAWTLPVQRKAFF